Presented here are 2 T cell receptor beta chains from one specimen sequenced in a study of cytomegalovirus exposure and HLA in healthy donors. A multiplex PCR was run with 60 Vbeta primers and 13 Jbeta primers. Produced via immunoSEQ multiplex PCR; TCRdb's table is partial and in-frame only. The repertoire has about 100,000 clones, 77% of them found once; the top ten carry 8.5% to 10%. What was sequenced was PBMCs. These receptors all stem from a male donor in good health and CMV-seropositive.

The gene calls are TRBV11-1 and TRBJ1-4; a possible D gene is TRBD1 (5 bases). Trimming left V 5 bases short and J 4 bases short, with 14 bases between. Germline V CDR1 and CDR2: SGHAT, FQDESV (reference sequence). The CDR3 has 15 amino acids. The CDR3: CASSRGTAYNEKLFF. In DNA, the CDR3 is TGTGCCAGCAGCAGGGGTACGGCCTATAATGAAAAACTGTTTTTT.

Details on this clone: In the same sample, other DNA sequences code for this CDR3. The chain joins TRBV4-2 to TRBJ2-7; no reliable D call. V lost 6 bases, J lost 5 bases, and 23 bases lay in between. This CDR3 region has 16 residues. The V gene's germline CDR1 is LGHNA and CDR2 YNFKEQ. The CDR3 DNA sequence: TGTGCCAGCAGTCAAACACCCGCGACATTCTATGACGAGCAGTACTTC. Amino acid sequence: CASSQTPATFYDEQYF.